The clone carrying this TCR beta chain has just one count. Generated by immunoSEQ multiplex PCR, the TCRdb table keeps only in-frame clones and is missing some. Here the sample spans tens of thousands of clones, 70% to 90% being singletons. The sample belongs to a study of blood T cell repertoires in COVID-19. The V and J ends lost 0 bases and 6 bases, in that order; junction bases with no gene match: 5. This CDR3 contains 16 residues. CDR1 and CDR2 from the germline V gene are LGHNA and YNFKEQ. Specimen: peripheral blood. The chain is built from TRBV4-2 and TRBJ2-2; 9 bases line up with TRBD2. The receptor was isolated from a man aged 45-65 years with active COVID-19. This CDR3 is CASSQDASGKSGELFF. DNA of the CDR3: TGTGCCAGCAGCCAAGACGCTAGCGGGAAGTCCGGGGAGCTGTTTTTT.